This T cell receptor (beta chain) was identified in a study of T cell repertoires in cytomegalovirus infection. Overall study: HLA-B-restricted CMV epitopes that are well studied, plus recently identified HLA-C-restricted ones, were used by the study. Public TCR beta signatures were indicative of both CMV infection and a matching HLA type. General study results and limits: Across the ex vivo response, the dominant clonotypes were HLA-C-restricted CMV-specific TCR beta clonotypes. Cumulative frequency of public TCR beta families picked out carriers of CMV plus the relevant HLA.

MiXCR, applied by TCRdb to the reads, yields one record per CDR3 protein. There are fewer than 350,000 distinct CDR3 sequences in the sample; under 35% occur only once, and 20% lies in the top ten. Turning to this clonotype: What it binds is not known.

This CDR3 has 13 residues. The germline V gene has CDR1 SGHNT and CDR2 YYREEE (reference sequence). The J segment lost 12 bases and the V segment lost 3 bases, leaving 6 bases of the junction unmatched. The chain employs TRBV5-4 and TRBJ1-6; 7 nucleotides align to TRBD1. The material was cultured PBMCs, obtained from culture after CMV antigen stimulation. This TCR was sampled from a human donor in good health (CMV status not recorded). Some clones in this sample may be carry-over from other donors' samples. Here the CDR3 reads CASSSRDSQPLHF. The CDR3 DNA reads TGTGCCAGCAGCTCCCGGGACAGCCAACCCCTCCACTTT.